Following are 27 T cell receptor beta chains from one sample sequenced in a study of blood T cell repertoires in COVID-19. Only in-frame clones appear in the TCRdb table, and some are missing; sequencing was by immunoSEQ multiplex PCR. The data hold 200,000 to 250,000 clones, with around 85% observed a single time. The sample taken for sequencing was PBMCs or T cells enriched from blood (not recorded which). Receptors originate from a woman aged 40 to 50 with acute COVID-19.

This chain connects TRBV28 to TRBJ1-4; D is perhaps TRBD1 (5 bases). Germline V gives CDR1 MDHEN, CDR2 SYDVKM. Trimming cost V 2 bases and J 5 bases, with 12 bases left between them. The CDR3 spans 15 residues. The CDR3 nucleotides read TGTGCCAGCAGTTTAATCCCCAGACAGAATGAAAAACTGTTTTTT. This translates into CASSLIPRQNEKLFF.

The chain is built from TRBV27 and TRBJ2-2, with 7 bases lining up with TRBD2. Germline CDR1 is MNHEY and CDR2 is SMNVEV (reference sequence). The CDR3 is made up of 16 amino acids. Trimming took 2 bases from V and 0 from J; bases not matched to a gene: 3. The CDR3 spells CASSLLAAANTGELFF. The DNA for the CDR3 is TGTGCCAGCAGTTTACTAGCGGCCGCGAACACCGGGGAGCTGTTTTTT.

The CDR3 DNA follows: TGTGCCAGCAGCCCCATGAGGAGGGGAAATCAGCCCCAGCATTTT. Translated, it gives CASSPMRRGNQPQHF. The chain has TRBV6-5 and TRBJ1-5; D is possibly TRBD1 (5 bases). Germline V gene lookup returns CDR1 MNHEY and CDR2 SVGAGI. The length of the CDR3 is 15 residues. V lost 6 bases and J 4 bases, leaving 16 bases between the germline ends.

This chain uses TRBV11-2 with TRBJ2-7, with 9 bases aligning to TRBD1. Germline V gene data show CDR1 as SGHAT and CDR2 as FQNNGV. V gave up 1 base and J gave up 6 bases; unmatched junction bases: 7. CDR3 length equals 15 residues. The DNA for the CDR3 is TGTGCCAGCAGCTTAGGGGGGACAGGGAGCGGCGAGCAGTACTTC. Translated, it gives CASSLGGTGSGEQYF.

V usage is TRBV19 and J usage is TRBJ2-3, with 14 bases identical to TRBD2. The V segment lost 7 bases and the J segment 6 bases; nucleotides outside the gene matches: 15. The CDR3 has 18 residues. Per the germline V gene, CDR1 is LNHDA and CDR2 is SQIVND (reference sequence). The CDR3, as DNA: TGTGCCAGTACGGACAGAGGGACTAGCGGGGGCGGTGAGGATACGCAGTATTTT. Its translation: CASTDRGTSGGGEDTQYF.

V is TRBV9 and J is TRBJ2-1, with D hard to call. CDR3 length: 15 amino acids. Germline V CDR1 and CDR2: SGDLS, YYNGEE. Trimming took off 0 bases at V and 6 bases at J, with 13 bases between the two ends. The CDR3 region is CASSVGLLTSNEQFF. The DNA of the CDR3 is TGTGCCAGCAGCGTAGGCCTCCTCACGAGCAATGAGCAGTTCTTC.

This clone appeared once. The J gene is TRBJ1-5, the V gene TRBV28, with a tentative D call TRBD1 (5 bases). V lost 6 bases, J lost 4 bases, and 10 bases lay in between. Per the germline V gene, CDR1 is MDHEN and CDR2 is SYDVKM. This CDR3 is built from 13 residues. The CDR3 loop reads CASSSGVNQPQHF. The CDR3 DNA follows: TGTGCCAGCAGCTCGGGGGTAAATCAGCCCCAGCATTTT.

This clone was observed a handful of times. The rearrangement uses TRBV6-9 and TRBJ1-1; a weak D match, TRBD1 (6 bases). Germline V lookup: CDR1 MNHGY, CDR2 SVAAGI. V lost 7 bases, J lost 4 bases, and 16 bases lay in between. The CDR3 is made up of 14 amino acids. The CDR3 protein is CASIRVRGGTEAFF. The CDR3 coding sequence is TGTGCCAGCATTCGGGTTAGGGGGGGCACTGAAGCTTTCTTT.

The chain is built from TRBV7-3 and TRBJ2-2; 12 bases are a match to TRBD1. V lost 5 bases and J lost 4; bases outside the gene matches: 5. This CDR3 has 16 amino acids. Germline-derived CDR1 and CDR2 are SGHTA and FQGTGA. CDR3 sequence: CASSPRGQGATGELFF. CDR3 coding DNA: TGTGCCAGCAGCCCTCGGGGACAGGGGGCCACCGGGGAGCTGTTTTTT.

V usage is TRBV5-1 and J usage is TRBJ1-1; possibly TRBD1 for D (5 bases). Trimming stripped 5 bases from V and 4 bases from J, with 15 bases between. CDR3 length: 14 residues. From germline, CDR1 is SGHRS and CDR2 YFSETQ. CDR3 amino acids: CASRSSGRSTEAFF. For the CDR3, the DNA is TGCGCCAGCAGATCCTCAGGGAGGAGCACTGAAGCTTTCTTT.

CDR3 sequence: CASSLTGFYSGANVLTF. In nucleotides, the CDR3 is TGTGCCAGCAGCTTAACAGGGTTTTACTCTGGGGCCAACGTCCTGACTTTC. The rearrangement links TRBV5-4 to TRBJ2-6; a weak D match, TRBD1 (6 bases). From germline, CDR1 is SGHNT and CDR2 YYREEE (reference sequence). This CDR3 has 17 residues. The ends were cut back, 2 bases at V and 0 bases at J, with 12 bases in the middle.

The genes are TRBV5-1 and TRBJ2-2; D not resolved. Germline V gene lookup returns CDR1 SGHRS and CDR2 YFSETQ. The V and J ends lost 0 bases and 5 bases respectively, with 8 bases between them. This CDR3 spans 14 amino acids. CDR3 region: CASSLDLTTGELFF. The CDR3 bases are TGCGCCAGCAGCTTGGACCTCACAACCGGGGAGCTGTTTTTT. The full variable domain, completed using reference TRBV5-1 and TRBJ2-2, is KAGVTQTPRYLIKTRGQQVTLSCSPISGHRSVSWYQQTPGQGLQFLFEYFSETQRNKGNFPGRFSGRQFSNSRSEMNVSTLELGDSALYLCASSLDLTTGELFFGEGSRLTVL.

J is TRBJ1-1 and V is TRBV18; 9 bases line up with TRBD1. V lost 3 bases to trimming and J lost 3 bases; unmatched junction nucleotides: 2. CDR1 and CDR2 (germline): KGHSH, LQKENI. The CDR3 spans 14 residues. The CDR3 is CASSPGTGHTEAFF. CDR3 in DNA: TGTGCCAGCTCACCGGGGACAGGGCACACTGAAGCTTTCTTT.

The V and J genes are TRBV27 and TRBJ1-5; perhaps TRBD1 as D (5 bases). The CDR3 contains 15 residues. Germline CDR1 and CDR2: MNHEY and SMNVEV (reference sequence). V was clipped by 4 bases and J by 5 bases, with 15 bases between them. CDR3: CASSSSQGRDQPQHF. CDR3 coding DNA: TGTGCCAGCAGTTCGTCTCAGGGTAGGGATCAGCCCCAGCATTTT.

V is TRBV6-5 and J is TRBJ2-7; a weak D match, TRBD2 (6 bases). Germline V gives CDR1 MNHEY, CDR2 SVGAGI. V was cut by 9 bases and J by 2 bases, with 20 bases left in between. The CDR3 is 15 residues long. CDR3 nucleotides: TGTGCCAGTCAAGAGGCCGAGGGACTTCCCTACGAGCAGTACTTC. Translation: CASQEAEGLPYEQYF.

The chain carries TRBV18 and TRBJ2-7, with D possibly TRBD2 on 6 matching bases. Between the trimmed V and J ends, which lost 2 bases and 6 bases, there was a span of 17 bases. There are 15 residues in the CDR3. Per the germline V gene, CDR1 is KGHSH and CDR2 is LQKENI. CDR3 region: CASSPGRGSTLEQYF. For the CDR3, the DNA is TGTGCCAGCTCACCAGGGCGGGGTTCCACTCTCGAGCAGTACTTC.

The sample holds a few counts of this clone. This chain links TRBV19 with TRBJ2-7; D is possibly TRBD1 (5 bases). The CDR3 length is 14 residues. Per the germline V gene, CDR1 is LNHDA and CDR2 is SQIVND (reference sequence). V lost 4 bases and J lost 3, with 13 bases in between. The CDR3 loop is CASSKGPNYYEQYF. CDR3 DNA sequence: TGTGCCAGTAGTAAGGGGCCAAATTACTACGAGCAGTACTTC.

In its sample, this clone was seen a few times. The chain uses TRBV28 and TRBJ1-4; D not certain. V was trimmed by 8 bases and J by 4 bases, leaving 8 bases between them. This CDR3 region has 12 residues. Germline V gives CDR1 MDHEN, CDR2 SYDVKM. CDR3 region: CASRRVNEKLFF. The CDR3 DNA is TGTGCCAGCCGGAGGGTTAATGAAAAACTGTTTTTT. The full variable domain, with the rest looked up from reference TRBV28 and TRBJ1-4, is DVKVTQSSRYLVKRTGEKVFLECVQDMDHENMFWYRQDPGLGLRLIYFSYDVKMKEKGDIPEGYSVSREKKERFSLILESASTNQTSMYLCASRRVNEKLFFGSGTQLSVL.

The chain employs TRBV6-4 and TRBJ1-6; TRBD1 aligns across 9 bases. CDR1 MRHNA and CDR2 SNTAGT come from the germline V gene. The CDR3 is 13 amino acids. The V gene end was trimmed by 5 bases and the J gene end by 10 bases; junction bases not matched to a gene: 3. The CDR3 coding sequence is TGTGCCAGCAGTAACGACAGGGGGTCACCCCTCCACTTT. Amino acid sequence: CASSNDRGSPLHF.

This chain uses TRBV19 with TRBJ1-1; D is uncertain. Germline CDR1 and CDR2: LNHDA and SQIVND (reference sequence). This CDR3 is 12 amino acids long. V was trimmed by 1 base and J by 11 bases, leaving 11 bases between them. CDR3 residues: CASSIAGAAAFF. CDR3 sequence (DNA): TGTGCCAGTAGTATAGCGGGAGCTGCGGCTTTCTTT.

CDR3 amino acids: CASSESVLQGVAHGYTF. The CDR3 DNA reads TGTGCCAGCAGTGAGAGCGTGTTACAGGGGGTTGCTCATGGCTACACCTTC. The rearrangement joins TRBV2 to TRBJ1-2; 8 bases line up with TRBD1. Germline CDR1 and CDR2: SNHLY and FYNNEI. Trimming took 3 bases from V and 6 from J; bases not matched to a gene: 15. CDR3 length: 17 residues.

The CDR3 DNA sequence: TGTGCCTGCTGGGGGCCCTATGGCTACACCTTC. It specifies CACWGPYGYTF. The genes are TRBV30 and TRBJ1-2; the D gene is possibly TRBD1 (6 bases). Germline V gives CDR1 GTSNPN, CDR2 SVGIG (reference sequence). The CDR3 runs to 11 residues. The germline V and J ends were trimmed by 6 bases and 4 bases, with 9 bases remaining between them.

The chain combines TRBV10-3 with TRBJ2-7, with 8 bases matching TRBD1. Germline trimming cut 6 bases from V and 1 base from J; bases unmatched to any gene: 5. Germline V gene data show CDR1 as ENHRY and CDR2 as SYGVKD. The CDR3 is 14 residues long. The CDR3 is CAISPGGTSYEQYF. The CDR3 DNA sequence: TGTGCCATCAGCCCAGGGGGCACGTCCTACGAGCAGTACTTC.

The chain recombines TRBV6-5 with TRBJ2-7; maybe TRBD2 (5 bases). The germline gives CDR1 MNHEY, CDR2 SVGAGI. V dropped 6 bases and J dropped 1 base, with 13 bases sitting between them. This CDR3 has 14 amino acids. This chain's CDR3 is CASSRGRRSYEQYF. In nucleotides, the CDR3 is TGTGCCAGCAGCAGAGGGAGAAGGTCCTACGAGCAGTACTTC.

In this sample, this clone turned up a few times. This chain uses TRBV7-7 with TRBJ2-5; TRBD2 matches 13 bases. Germline V lookup: CDR1 SSHAT, CDR2 FNYEAQ (reference sequence). This CDR3 spans 16 amino acids. With 5 bases clipped from V and 5 bases from J, the junction kept 8 bases outside the gene matches. CDR3 amino acids: CASSRTSGSVGETQYF. CDR3 nucleotide sequence: TGTGCCAGCAGCCGGACTAGCGGGAGTGTCGGGGAGACCCAGTACTTC.

The chain carries TRBV2 and TRBJ2-3; perhaps TRBD2 as D (6 bases). Trimming shortened V by 8 bases and J by 0 bases, and 12 bases separated the two germline ends. This CDR3 region has 14 residues. Germline assignment: CDR1 SNHLY and CDR2 FYNNEI. Here the CDR3 reads CASSRGSSTDTQYF. CDR3 sequence (DNA): TGTGCCAGCTCACGGGGGTCTAGCACAGATACGCAGTATTTT.

V is TRBV30 and J is TRBJ2-7; a weak D match, TRBD2 (5 bases). Germline V gene data show CDR1 as GTSNPN and CDR2 as SVGIG (reference sequence). The CDR3 is 13 residues long. Deletions cut 1 base from V and 3 bases from J, with 10 bases between. CDR3 loop: CAWSGGDYYEQYF. The DNA for the CDR3 is TGTGCCTGGAGTGGGGGAGACTACTACGAGCAGTACTTC.